Listed below are T cell receptor beta chains from one sample, sequenced in a study of T cells in Graves' hyperthyroidism and ophthalmopathy. TCRdb fed the multiplex PCR reads into MiXCR, producing one record per CDR3 protein. The sample has 40,000 to 60,000 distinct CDR3 sequences; approximately 52% are singletons. What was sequenced was blood. These receptors were collected from a woman in her 50s with Graves' ophthalmopathy. CDR3s include the opening cysteine and the closing phenylalanine or tryptophan. The D gene is left open where the match is weak. Clone size is not always given. Where it is, it says once, few, many or a class for expanded clones.

clone_size,d_call,v_call,j_call,cdr3_aa,cdr3_nt
few,NA,TRBV4-2,TRBJ2-2,CASSQGAFGRENTGELFF,TGTGCCAGCAGCCAGGGTGCGTTTGGCAGAGAAAACACCGGGGAGCTGTTTTTT
once,NA,TRBV12-3/TRBV12-4,TRBJ2-1,CANSLRTNNEQFF,TGTGCCAACAGTTTGAGGACCAACAATGAGCAGTTCTTC
NA,NA,TRBV7-2,TRBJ1-1,CASSPELNQPQPNTEAFF,TGTGCCAGCAGTCCGGAACTCAATCAGCCCCAGCCGAACACTGAAGCTTTCTTT
many,NA,TRBV12-3/TRBV12-4,TRBJ1-2,CASSLQTNYGYTF,TGTGCCAGCAGTTTACAGACTAACTATGGCTACACCTTC
few,NA,TRBV18,TRBJ2-7,CASSPGYKPNEQYF,TGTGCCAGCTCACCAGGGTATAAGCCTAACGAGCAGTACTTC
once,NA,TRBV20-1,TRBJ2-1,CSASGGSYNEQFF,TGCAGTGCTAGTGGGGGCTCCTACAATGAGCAGTTCTTC
NA,NA,TRBV7-2,TRBJ1-5,CASSPRNKQPQHF,TGTGCCAGCAGCCCCCGGAACAAGCAGCCCCAGCATTTT
NA,NA,TRBV7-2,TRBJ2-3,CASSLASSANTDTQYF,TGCGCCAGCAGCTTAGCTTCTAGCGCGAACACAGATACGCAGTATTTT
NA,TRBD2,TRBV9,TRBJ2-1,CASSASSGRDNEQFF,TGTGCCAGCAGCGCCTCTAGCGGGAGGGACAATGAGCAGTTCTTC
many,NA,TRBV6-6,TRBJ1-6,CASTGLGPDSPLHF,TGTGCCAGCACCGGGCTGGGCCCGGATTCACCCCTCCACTTT
many,NA,TRBV20-1,TRBJ2-1,CSAPNIADSYNEQFF,TGCAGTGCCCCCAATATAGCGGACTCCTACAATGAGCAGTTCTTC
many,NA,TRBV5-4,TRBJ1-4,CASSLSKGANEKLFF,TGTGCCAGCAGCTTGAGTAAGGGGGCTAATGAAAAACTGTTTTTT
many,TRBD1,TRBV20-1,TRBJ1-1,CSANRDRALAEAFF,TGCAGTGCTAACCGGGACAGAGCCTTAGCTGAAGCTTTCTTT
many,NA,TRBV6-2/TRBV6-3,TRBJ2-7,CASSLIVGEQYF,TGTGCCAGCAGCTTGATTGTGGGCGAGCAGTACTTC
many,TRBD1,TRBV4-1,TRBJ2-7,CASSQDSGQPIGYEQYF,TGCGCCAGCAGCCAAGATTCGGGACAGCCAATCGGATACGAGCAGTACTTC
NA,TRBD1,TRBV9,TRBJ1-2,CASSVWTGGGGYGYTF,TGTGCCAGCAGCGTCTGGACAGGGGGCGGCGGCTATGGCTACACCTTC
many,TRBD2,TRBV5-1,TRBJ2-1,CASRVAGVDGEQFF,TGCGCCAGCCGAGTAGCGGGAGTCGATGGTGAGCAGTTCTTC
many,TRBD1,TRBV20-1,TRBJ1-1,CSARDSTGGYTEAFF,TGCAGTGCTAGAGATTCGACAGGGGGCTACACTGAAGCTTTCTTT
NA,TRBD1,TRBV10-3,TRBJ1-2,CAIRGTGTYGYTF,TGTGCCATCAGGGGGACAGGTACCTATGGCTACACCTTC
NA,TRBD1,TRBV15,TRBJ2-1,CATSSEQGSSYNEQFF,TGTGCCACCAGCAGCGAACAGGGGAGCTCCTACAATGAGCAGTTCTTC
NA,TRBD2,TRBV5-6,TRBJ2-5,CASSWGSGTRETQYF,TGTGCCAGCAGCTGGGGTAGCGGGACCAGGGAGACCCAGTACTTC
few,TRBD2,TRBV7-2,TRBJ2-1,CASSQGTSGPYNEQFF,TGTGCCAGCAGCCAAGGGACTAGCGGACCCTACAATGAGCAGTTCTTC
NA,NA,TRBV5-1,TRBJ2-5,CVSSNGSREETQYF,TGCGTCAGCAGCAATGGATCGAGAGAAGAGACCCAGTACTTC
NA,TRBD1,TRBV2,TRBJ1-4,CASSGTGAEKLFF,TGTGCCAGCAGTGGGACAGGGGCTGAAAAACTGTTTTTT
once,NA,TRBV6-5,TRBJ2-7,CASRSRGEGYEQYF,TGTGCCAGCAGATCCAGGGGGGAGGGCTACGAGCAGTACTTC